Reported below is one TCR beta chain. No antigen is known for it. No quality values exist for individual bases; no much larger clone is one base distant. Trimming at the junction amounts to 3 bases on V and 2 bases on J, and the germline ends lie 11 bases apart. The CDR3 contains 14 residues, cysteine and phenylalanine counted. Only the CDR3 DNA is retained, 42 bases long and in frame from the first base. Looking up the germline V gene (reference sequence) yields CDR1 SGHKS and CDR2 YYEKEE. TCRbeta CDR3 regions were amplified from genomic DNA by means of the immunoSEQ Assay, a bias-controlled multiplex PCR. On the study's bioinformatics: Nucleated cell counts per sample were estimated from amplification of reference gene primers within the assay. To quantify the absolute abundance of each unique TCRbeta CDR3 rearrangement, sequence reads were collapsed and filtered. For each sample, productive Simpson clonality was calculated by taking the square root of Simpson's diversity index across productive rearrangements. This is the immuneACCESS table as TCRdb keeps it, with only in-frame sequences that have V and J called. A part of the clones is gone; compared with another copy, unresolved V genes explain less than half, and the rest is unexplained. Clone size and V and J calls were adopted from that table, with D and trimming inferred from the DNA. Here the sample has about 90,000 clones; 70% to 90% occur a single time. 1.2% of the sample belongs to the ten largest clones.

This entry belongs to a study of blood T cell repertoires in COVID-19 (dated by TCRdb to 2018 to 2021). About the full investigation: Samples from collaborators originated in the United States, Italy and Spain and spanned both the acute and convalescent phases of COVID-19. The material from the prospective study consisted of cDNA or gDNA derived from T cells, B-cell-depleted T cells, or PBMCs. Nearly every sample came with metadata listing a de-identified subject ID, COVID-19 status, age in years and sex. The repertoires were released in a freely available public database meant as a resource for research on the immune response to SARS-CoV-2. The samples were drawn from two sources: the first 160 participants of the ongoing ImmuneRACE study, and 1,000 to 1,500 subjects contributed by 6 global collaborators. Subjects who had been exposed to COVID-19, were actively infected with it, or had recovered from it provided the deeply sampled blood TCRbeta repertoires that made up the dataset. Where HLA class I and class II types were available, the types were taken from metadata supplied by the sample provider, not from assay-based typing. General study outcomes and caveats: The quantity of clinical and demographic metadata differed by source and by participant and was supplied without curation.

Collaborating institutions collected whole blood in K2EDTA tubes following their own protocols. For TCRbeta analysis, collaborators shipped samples in one of three forms: frozen whole blood, isolated PBMCs, or DNA extracted from either of those sample types. The rearrangement joined TRBV5-5 to TRBJ1-2; the D region possibly corresponds to TRBD1 (6 bases align). This clonotype was sampled from an elderly man with active or convalescent COVID-19. The sample was peripheral blood. The bases are TGTGCCAGCAGCTCAGGGACAACCAACTATGGCTACACCTTC. Translated, this gives CASSSGTTNYGYTF.